This TCR beta chain was obtained from a study of blood T cells in healthy people across ages. General observations from the study: A roughly linear fall in TCR beta diversity per million T cells was seen with increasing age. Among long-lived donors, naive CD4+ cells were more numerous and diversity higher than in aged donors.

Combining a sample-barcoded 5' primer with a J-beta primer mix, a second PCR ran for roughly 6 to 12 cycles. Tagging of each cDNA molecule was performed by a template-switch adaptor with 12 random nucleotides. TCRdb re-derived calls from the 5' RACE reads in MiXCR, one entry per CDR3 protein. The sample shows over 700,000 distinct CDR3 sequences, roughly 50% of them seen only once. In its sample, this clonotype was seen once. Antigen unknown. The CDR3 is 15 residues long. The germline V gene encodes CDR1 KGHDR and CDR2 SFDVKD. Trimming stripped 3 bases from V and 5 bases from J, with 12 bases between. The rearrangement uses TRBV24-1 and TRBJ1-4; TRBD1 is a possible D gene (6 bases). The source material was blood. The TCR originated in a man older than 75 in good health. DNA of the CDR3: TGTGCCACCAGTGATCCCGGACAGCAGAATGAAAAACTGTTTTTT. It yields the protein CATSDPGQQNEKLFF.